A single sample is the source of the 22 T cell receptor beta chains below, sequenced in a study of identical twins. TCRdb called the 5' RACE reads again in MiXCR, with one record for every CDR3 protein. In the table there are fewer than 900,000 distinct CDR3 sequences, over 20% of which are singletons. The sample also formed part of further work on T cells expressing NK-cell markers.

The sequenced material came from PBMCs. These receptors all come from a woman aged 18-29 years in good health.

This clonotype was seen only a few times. The CDR3 is CASSEEGSRNQPQHF. The CDR3 bases are TGTGCCAGCAGTGAGGAGGGCAGCCGCAATCAGCCCCAGCATTTT. The chain links TRBV2 to TRBJ1-5; D gene ambiguous. V lost 3 bases to trimming and J lost 2 bases, with 11 bases between them. There are 15 residues in the CDR3. The germline gives CDR1 SNHLY, CDR2 FYNNEI.

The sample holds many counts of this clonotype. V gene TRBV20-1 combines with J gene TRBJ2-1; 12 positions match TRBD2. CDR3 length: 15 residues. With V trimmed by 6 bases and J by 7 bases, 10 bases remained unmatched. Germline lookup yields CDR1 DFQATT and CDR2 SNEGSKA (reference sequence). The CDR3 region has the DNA TGCAGTGCCCTCGCACTAGCGGGGGGTACAAATGAGCAGTTCTTC. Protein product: CSALALAGGTNEQFF.

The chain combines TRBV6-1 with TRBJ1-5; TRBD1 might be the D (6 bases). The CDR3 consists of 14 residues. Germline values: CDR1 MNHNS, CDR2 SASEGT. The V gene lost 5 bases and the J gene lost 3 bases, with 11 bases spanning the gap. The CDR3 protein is CASSTGNLNQPQHF. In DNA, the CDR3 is TGTGCCAGCAGTACAGGGAACCTCAATCAGCCCCAGCATTTT.

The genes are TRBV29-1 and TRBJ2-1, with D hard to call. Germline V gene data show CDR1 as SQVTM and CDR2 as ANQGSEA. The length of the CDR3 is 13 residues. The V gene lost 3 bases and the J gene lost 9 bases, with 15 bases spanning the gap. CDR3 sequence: CSVDLQWIGEQFF. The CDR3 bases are TGCAGCGTTGATCTCCAGTGGATAGGTGAGCAGTTCTTC.

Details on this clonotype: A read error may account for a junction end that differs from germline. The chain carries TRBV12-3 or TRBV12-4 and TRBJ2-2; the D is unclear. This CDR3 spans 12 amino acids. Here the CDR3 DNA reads TGTGCCACCTCCTCGAACGCCGGGGAGCTGTTTTTT. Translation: CATSSNAGELFF.

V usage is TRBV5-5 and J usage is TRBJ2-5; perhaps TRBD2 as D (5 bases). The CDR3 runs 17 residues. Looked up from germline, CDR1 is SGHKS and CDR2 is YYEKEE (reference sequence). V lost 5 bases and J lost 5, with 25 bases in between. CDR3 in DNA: TGTGCCAGCAGTTCGTTACTAGAACACCAGATAAGGGAGACCCAGTACTTC. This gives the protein CASSSLLEHQIRETQYF. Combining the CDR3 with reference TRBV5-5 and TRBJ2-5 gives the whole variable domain DAGVTQSPTHLIKTRGQQVTLRCSPISGHKSVSWYQQVLGQGPQFIFQYYEKEERGRGNFPDRFSARQFPNYSSELNVNALLLGDSALYLCASSSLLEHQIRETQYFGPGTRLLVL.

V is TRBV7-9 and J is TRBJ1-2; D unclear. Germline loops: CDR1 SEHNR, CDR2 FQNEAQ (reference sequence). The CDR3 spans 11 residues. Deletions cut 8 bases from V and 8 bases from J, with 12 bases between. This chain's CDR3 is CASLGGEGYTF. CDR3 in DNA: TGTGCCAGCCTTGGAGGAGAGGGCTACACCTTC.

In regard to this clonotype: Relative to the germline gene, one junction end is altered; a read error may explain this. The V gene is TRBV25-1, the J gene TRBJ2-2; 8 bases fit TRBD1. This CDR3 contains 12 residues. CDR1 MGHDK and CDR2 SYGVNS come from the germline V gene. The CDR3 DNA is TGCGGGACAGGCCTCAACACCGGGGAGCTGTTTTTT. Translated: CGTGLNTGELFF. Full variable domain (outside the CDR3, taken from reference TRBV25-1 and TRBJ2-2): EADIYQTPRYLVIGTGKKITLECSQTMGHDKMYWYQQDPGMELHLIHYSYGVNSTEKGDLSSESTVSRIRTEHFPLTLESARPSHTSQYLCGTGLNTGELFFGEGSRLTVL.

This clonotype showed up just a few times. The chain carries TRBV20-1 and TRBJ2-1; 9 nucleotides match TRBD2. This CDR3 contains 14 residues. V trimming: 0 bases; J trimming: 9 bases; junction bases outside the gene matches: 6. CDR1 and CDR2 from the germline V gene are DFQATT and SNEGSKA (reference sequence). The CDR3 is CSARDQNSGSEQFF. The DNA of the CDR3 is TGCAGTGCTAGAGATCAGAATAGCGGGAGTGAGCAGTTCTTC.

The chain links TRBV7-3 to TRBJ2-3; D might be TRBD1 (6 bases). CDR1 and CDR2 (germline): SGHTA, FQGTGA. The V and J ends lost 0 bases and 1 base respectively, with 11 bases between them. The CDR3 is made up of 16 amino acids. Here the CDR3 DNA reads TGTGCCAGCAGCTTAACGGTCGCAGGGGGCACAGATACGCAGTATTTT. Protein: CASSLTVAGGTDTQYF.

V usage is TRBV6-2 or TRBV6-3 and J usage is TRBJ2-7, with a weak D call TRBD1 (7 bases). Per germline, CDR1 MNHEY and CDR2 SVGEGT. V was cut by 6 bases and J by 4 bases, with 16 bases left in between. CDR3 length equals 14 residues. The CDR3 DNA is TGTGCCAGCAGGACTAGGACAGGTCGGTACGAGCAGTACTTC. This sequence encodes CASRTRTGRYEQYF.

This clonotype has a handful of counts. This chain's CDR3 is CASSLDGTGTYGYTF. The DNA of the CDR3 is TGTGCCAGCAGTTTAGATGGGACAGGGACCTATGGCTACACCTTC. The chain links TRBV12-3 or TRBV12-4 to TRBJ1-2; 9 positions match TRBD1. The CDR3 has 15 amino acids. The J segment lost 4 bases and the V segment lost 1 base, leaving 4 bases of the junction unmatched.

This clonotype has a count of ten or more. The CDR3 sequence: CASSPDNTDTQYF. CDR3 nucleotide sequence: TGCGCCAGCAGCCCGGACAACACAGATACGCAGTATTTT. The V and J genes are TRBV5-1 and TRBJ2-3, with D perhaps TRBD1 (5 bases). The V and J ends lost 4 bases and 2 bases respectively, with 8 bases between them. The CDR3 has 13 residues. Germline CDR1 reads SGHRS; CDR2 reads YFSETQ.

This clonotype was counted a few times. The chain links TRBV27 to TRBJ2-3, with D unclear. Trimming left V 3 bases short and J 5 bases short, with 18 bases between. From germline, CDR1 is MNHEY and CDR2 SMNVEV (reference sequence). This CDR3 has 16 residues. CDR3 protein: CASSFLSTSGGDTQYF. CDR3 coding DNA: TGTGCCAGCAGTTTCCTCTCCACGTCAGGCGGAGATACGCAGTATTTT.

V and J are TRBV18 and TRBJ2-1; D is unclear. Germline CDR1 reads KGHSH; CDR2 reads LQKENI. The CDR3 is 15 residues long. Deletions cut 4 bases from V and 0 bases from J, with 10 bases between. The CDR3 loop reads CASSQAVSSYNEQFF. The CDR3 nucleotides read TGTGCCAGCTCACAGGCGGTGAGCTCCTACAATGAGCAGTTCTTC.

The CDR3 nucleotides are TGCAGCGTTGAAGGAGGACAGGGGGCCTACTACAATGAGCAGTTCTTC. It translates to CSVEGGQGAYYNEQFF. The rearrangement links TRBV29-1 to TRBJ2-1, with 11 bases identical to TRBD1. Germline CDR1 is SQVTM and CDR2 is ANQGSEA. This CDR3 has 16 residues. V gave up 1 base and J gave up 3 bases; unmatched junction bases: 5.

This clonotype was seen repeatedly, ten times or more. The CDR3 bases are TGCAGTGCTAGCGGGGCAAGTAGCAATCAGCCCCAGCATTTT. It is translated as CSASGASSNQPQHF. The J gene is TRBJ1-5, the V gene TRBV20-1; D possibly corresponds to TRBD1 (5 bases). The germline V and J ends were trimmed by 3 bases and 0 bases, with 9 bases remaining between them. The CDR3 covers 14 residues. Looked up from germline, CDR1 is DFQATT and CDR2 is SNEGSKA (reference sequence).

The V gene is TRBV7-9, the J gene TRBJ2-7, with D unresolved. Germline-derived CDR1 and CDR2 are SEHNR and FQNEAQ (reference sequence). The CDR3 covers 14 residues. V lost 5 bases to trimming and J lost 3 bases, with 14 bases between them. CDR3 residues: CASSPRGVNYEQYF. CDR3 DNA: TGTGCCAGCAGCCCGCGTGGGGTGAACTACGAGCAGTACTTC.

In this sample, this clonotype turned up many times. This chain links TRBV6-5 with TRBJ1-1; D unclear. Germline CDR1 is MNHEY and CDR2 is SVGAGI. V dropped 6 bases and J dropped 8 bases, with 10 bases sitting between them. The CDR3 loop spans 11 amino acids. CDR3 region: CASSTGAEAFF. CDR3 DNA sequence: TGTGCCAGCAGCACGGGTGCCGAAGCTTTCTTT.

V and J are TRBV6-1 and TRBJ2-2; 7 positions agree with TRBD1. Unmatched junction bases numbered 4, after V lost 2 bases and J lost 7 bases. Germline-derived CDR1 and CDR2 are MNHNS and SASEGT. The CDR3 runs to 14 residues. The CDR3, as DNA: TGTGCCAGCAGTGAAAGGGGGCGCGGCGGGGAGCTGTTTTTT. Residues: CASSERGRGGELFF.

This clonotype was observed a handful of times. The CDR3, as DNA: TGCGCCAGCAGCTTGGGAGTGGTCTGGCAGGGGGGCAATGAGCAGTTCTTC. This gives the protein CASSLGVVWQGGNEQFF. This chain uses TRBV5-1 with TRBJ2-1; D possibly corresponds to TRBD1 (7 bases). Germline lookup yields CDR1 SGHRS and CDR2 YFSETQ. The CDR3 has 17 residues. V lost 0 bases and J lost 6, with 19 bases in between.

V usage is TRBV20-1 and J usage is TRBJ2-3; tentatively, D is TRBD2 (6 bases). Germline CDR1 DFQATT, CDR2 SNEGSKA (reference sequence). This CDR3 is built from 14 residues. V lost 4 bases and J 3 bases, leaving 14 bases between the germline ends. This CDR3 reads CSATLGGDTDTQYF. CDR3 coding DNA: TGCAGTGCTACCCTCGGCGGGGATACAGATACGCAGTATTTT.